Below are 8 T cell receptor beta chains sequenced from a single sample in a study of T-cell reconstitution after alpha-beta-depleted transplantation in children. This sample's TCRbeta library carried unique molecular identifier barcodes. Via MiXCR, TCRdb re-called the PCR reads, giving one row per CDR3 protein. The sample contains approximately 270,000 distinct CDR3 sequences, 20% to 30% of which appear only once. The sequencing used PBMCs, mostly from graft donor cells, collected 360 days after TCRalphabeta/CD19-depleted stem cell transplant. All receptors derive from a female patient between 2 and 15 years old who had a stem cell transplant for congenital amegakaryocytic thrombocytopenia, so the T cells may come from the graft donor.

The gene calls are TRBV3-1 and TRBJ2-6, with TRBD1 matching over 7 bases. In germline, CDR1 is LGHDT, CDR2 YNNKEL (reference sequence). The length of the CDR3 is 17 residues. V gave up 3 bases and J gave up 3 bases; unmatched junction bases: 8. The CDR3, as DNA: TGTGCCAGCAGCCATCTGCTAGGGGGCCTTGGGGCCAACGTCCTGACTTTC. It yields the protein CASSHLLGGLGANVLTF.

The V call is TRBV6-5, the J call TRBJ2-1, with D possibly called TRBD1 or TRBD2 (5 bases each). The CDR3 sequence is 15 residues long. With 4 bases removed from V and 2 bases from J, the gap between germline ends came to 12 bases. Germline loops: CDR1 MNHEY, CDR2 SVGAGI. The CDR3 region is CASSLDGATYNEQFF. CDR3 bases: TGTGCCAGCAGTTTGGACGGGGCTACCTACAATGAGCAGTTCTTC.

The chain links TRBV20-1 to TRBJ1-1; 8 nucleotides match TRBD1. Germline V CDR1 and CDR2: DFQATT, SNEGSKA (reference sequence). CDR3 length equals 15 residues. V lost 6 bases and J lost 1; bases outside the gene matches: 10. This CDR3 is CSATRGDRWNTEAFF. The CDR3 nucleotides are TGCAGTGCCACTAGGGGGGACAGGTGGAACACTGAAGCTTTCTTT.

The chain employs TRBV14 and TRBJ2-1, with TRBD2 matching 7 bases. CDR3 length: 18 residues. In germline, CDR1 is SGHDN, CDR2 FVKESK. V shed 0 bases, J shed 10 bases, and the junction held 18 bases outside the gene matches. The CDR3: CASSQDFAGFWEGREQFF. The CDR3 coding sequence is TGTGCCAGCAGCCAAGATTTTGCGGGCTTTTGGGAGGGACGAGAGCAGTTCTTC.

This clonotype has just one count. The J gene is TRBJ2-1, the V gene TRBV6-2 or TRBV6-3; no clear D. The CDR3 spans 12 residues. The V end lost 1 base, the J end lost 8 bases, and 6 bases lay between the germline ends. Germline values: CDR1 MNHEY, CDR2 SVGEGT. The CDR3 nucleotides are TGTGCCAGCAGTTACTGGTTGGATGAGCAGTTCTTC. The encoded protein is CASSYWLDEQFF.

This chain uses TRBV24-1 with TRBJ2-5; D gene ambiguous. Germline lookup yields CDR1 KGHDR and CDR2 SFDVKD. This CDR3 has 15 amino acids. Trimming removed 3 bases at V and 1 base at J, with 11 bases between. The CDR3 sequence: CATSDGRFSQETQYF. As DNA, the CDR3 is TGTGCCACCAGTGATGGACGGTTCAGCCAAGAGACCCAGTACTTC.

This rearrangement joins TRBV6-2 or TRBV6-3 to TRBJ2-5, with 9 positions matching TRBD1. The CDR3 extends over 14 amino acids. After removal of 6 bases from V and 5 bases from J, the junction contained 7 bases not matched to a gene. Germline V CDR1 and CDR2: MNHEY, SVGEGT. In nucleotides, the CDR3 is TGTGCCAGCAGGCGGGACAGGGCAATTGAGACCCAGTACTTC. Encoded protein: CASRRDRAIETQYF.

The rearrangement uses TRBV20-1 and TRBJ1-1, with a tentative D call TRBD1 (6 bases). The CDR3 totals 13 residues. V was pared by 0 bases and J by 2 bases, with 7 bases between. Germline-derived CDR1 and CDR2 are DFQATT and SNEGSKA (reference sequence). CDR3 loop: CSAREDRNTEAFF. DNA of the CDR3: TGCAGTGCTAGAGAGGACAGAAACACTGAAGCTTTCTTT.